The rows below give T cell receptor beta chains drawn from one sample of a study of cytotoxic CD8 clonotypes in ibrutinib-treated CLL. Some clones are missing from TCRdb's copy, which holds only in-frame ones; the method was immunoSEQ multiplex PCR. The repertoire holds under 300,000 clones, around three quarters seen once, with less than 20% in the top ten. The sample in question was PBMCs, obtained after 24 months of ibrutinib treatment. All receptors derive from a human donor with chronic lymphocytic leukemia. Each CDR3 is given with its conserved first and last residue. The order of the fields is J gene, clone size, D gene, V gene, CDR3 DNA, CDR3 protein. A D gene is named only where the DNA matches it firmly. Some rows mark clone size as missing; the rest say once, few, many or name a class of expanded clone.

j_call: TRBJ2-7
clone_size: -
d_call: TRBD1
v_call: TRBV7-9
cdr3_nt: TGTGCCAGCAGCCTCCCCCGGACAGGGGTCTACGAGCAGTACTTC
cdr3_aa: CASSLPRTGVYEQYF

j_call: TRBJ2-1
clone_size: -
d_call: TRBD1
v_call: TRBV29-1
cdr3_nt: TGCAGCATCCCGGGACAGGGCTTAAACAATGAGCAGTTCTTC
cdr3_aa: CSIPGQGLNNEQFF

j_call: TRBJ1-4
clone_size: -
d_call: -
v_call: TRBV6-5
cdr3_nt: TGTGCCAGCAGTTACTCGAGTACAGGTCGACTGTTTTTT
cdr3_aa: CASSYSSTGRLFF

j_call: TRBJ2-1
clone_size: -
d_call: TRBD1
v_call: TRBV5-8
cdr3_nt: TGTGCCAGCCTGGGACAGGGGTACAGTGAGCAGTTCTTC
cdr3_aa: CASLGQGYSEQFF

j_call: TRBJ2-1
clone_size: -
d_call: -
v_call: TRBV4-1
cdr3_nt: TGCGCCAGCAGCCAAGAGACAGGGAGGGGTAGCGGGAATGAGCAGTTCTTC
cdr3_aa: CASSQETGRGSGNEQFF

j_call: TRBJ2-2
clone_size: -
d_call: -
v_call: TRBV18
cdr3_nt: TGTGCCAGCTCACTGAGCACCGGGGAGCTGTTTTTT
cdr3_aa: CASSLSTGELFF

j_call: TRBJ2-3
clone_size: -
d_call: -
v_call: TRBV11-2
cdr3_nt: TGTGCCAGCAGCTCTAAGGAGTGGTCAGATACGCAGTATTTT
cdr3_aa: CASSSKEWSDTQYF

j_call: TRBJ1-1
clone_size: -
d_call: -
v_call: TRBV2
cdr3_nt: TGTGCCATTACCGTCGGGACAATCACTGAAGCTTTCTTT
cdr3_aa: CAITVGTITEAFF

j_call: TRBJ2-2
clone_size: once
d_call: -
v_call: TRBV7-6
cdr3_nt: TGTGCCAGCAGCTTACTCAGCCAGAACACCGGGGAGCTGTTTTTT
cdr3_aa: CASSLLSQNTGELFF

j_call: TRBJ2-3
clone_size: -
d_call: -
v_call: TRBV7-2
cdr3_nt: TGTGCCAGCAGCCTACCCAGGGGCCCAGATACGCAGTATTTT
cdr3_aa: CASSLPRGPDTQYF

j_call: TRBJ2-7
clone_size: -
d_call: -
v_call: TRBV27
cdr3_nt: TGTGCCAGCAGTTCCCGCCTAGCGTCCTACGAGCAGTACTTC
cdr3_aa: CASSSRLASYEQYF

j_call: TRBJ1-4
clone_size: -
d_call: TRBD1
v_call: TRBV5-1
cdr3_nt: TGCGCCAGCAGCTCTGGGACAGCTCTGTACGGTGAAAAACTGTTTTTT
cdr3_aa: CASSSGTALYGEKLFF

j_call: TRBJ1-1
clone_size: few
d_call: -
v_call: TRBV5-1
cdr3_nt: TGCGCCAGCAGCTTGATTTTCGTTTCTGGGTCCATGAACACTGAAGCTTTCTTT
cdr3_aa: CASSLIFVSGSMNTEAFF

j_call: TRBJ2-5
clone_size: -
d_call: TRBD1
v_call: TRBV11-2
cdr3_nt: TGTGCCAGCAGCGACCCCGGACAGACAGGGAAGACCCAGTACTTC
cdr3_aa: CASSDPGQTGKTQYF

j_call: TRBJ2-2
clone_size: -
d_call: -
v_call: TRBV7-3
cdr3_nt: TGTGCCAGCAGCGACAGATCCACCGGGGAGCTGTTTTTT
cdr3_aa: CASSDRSTGELFF

j_call: TRBJ1-5
clone_size: -
d_call: -
v_call: TRBV27
cdr3_nt: TGTGCCAGCAGACAGGGTAGCAATCAGCCCCAGCATTTT
cdr3_aa: CASRQGSNQPQHF

j_call: TRBJ2-2
clone_size: -
d_call: -
v_call: TRBV30
cdr3_nt: TGTGCCTGGTTATACCGCCTTCCGAACACCGGGGAGCTGTTTTTT
cdr3_aa: CAWLYRLPNTGELFF

j_call: TRBJ2-1
clone_size: once
d_call: -
v_call: TRBV28
cdr3_nt: TGTGCCAGCAGTTTGGCTACGGCGGTGTACAATGAGCAGTTCTTC
cdr3_aa: CASSLATAVYNEQFF

j_call: TRBJ2-1
clone_size: -
d_call: TRBD1
v_call: TRBV19
cdr3_nt: TGTGCCAGTAGTCAGACAGGGGGCTCGAGTGAGCAGTTCTTC
cdr3_aa: CASSQTGGSSEQFF

j_call: TRBJ2-7
clone_size: -
d_call: -
v_call: TRBV9
cdr3_nt: TGTGCCAGCAGCGCCGACCCAGGACTGACCTCCTACGAGCAGTACTTC
cdr3_aa: CASSADPGLTSYEQYF

j_call: TRBJ2-1
clone_size: -
d_call: -
v_call: TRBV4-2
cdr3_nt: TGTGCCAGCAGCCAAGTTCGGGGGAGCTCCTACAATGAGCAGTTCTTC
cdr3_aa: CASSQVRGSSYNEQFF

j_call: TRBJ2-7
clone_size: few
d_call: TRBD2
v_call: TRBV5-1
cdr3_nt: TGCGCCAGCAGCCTGGGACTAGGGCAGGCCTACGAGCAGTACTTC
cdr3_aa: CASSLGLGQAYEQYF

j_call: TRBJ1-5
clone_size: few
d_call: -
v_call: TRBV28
cdr3_nt: TGTGCCAGCCGCTCAGATGGACTTAGCAATCAGCCCCAGCATTTT
cdr3_aa: CASRSDGLSNQPQHF

j_call: TRBJ1-2
clone_size: -
d_call: TRBD1
v_call: TRBV7-3
cdr3_nt: TGTGCCAGCAGCGAACAGGGGGCTGGCTATGGCTACACCTTC
cdr3_aa: CASSEQGAGYGYTF

j_call: TRBJ1-4
clone_size: -
d_call: -
v_call: TRBV30
cdr3_nt: TGTGCCTGGAGTGAAAGCTTTAGAGGGGAAAAACTGTTTTTT
cdr3_aa: CAWSESFRGEKLFF

j_call: TRBJ1-2
clone_size: -
d_call: TRBD1
v_call: TRBV30
cdr3_nt: TGTGCCTGGAGTGTACTAACAGGGGGCTATGGCTACACCTTC
cdr3_aa: CAWSVLTGGYGYTF

j_call: TRBJ2-1
clone_size: -
d_call: -
v_call: TRBV27
cdr3_nt: TGTGCCAGCAGTTTATCAGGGACCGGTGAGCAGTTCTTC
cdr3_aa: CASSLSGTGEQFF

j_call: TRBJ1-2
clone_size: -
d_call: -
v_call: TRBV6-5
cdr3_nt: TGTGTGTCGGGACTCAATGGGTATGGCTACACCTTC
cdr3_aa: CVSGLNGYGYTF

j_call: TRBJ2-7
clone_size: -
d_call: -
v_call: TRBV9
cdr3_nt: TGTGCCAGCAGCGCGGGTAGCCCCTACGAGCAGTACTTC
cdr3_aa: CASSAGSPYEQYF

j_call: TRBJ2-6
clone_size: -
d_call: -
v_call: TRBV15
cdr3_nt: TGTGCCACCAGCAGAGATACTGTGGCTGGGGCCAACGTCCTGACTTTC
cdr3_aa: CATSRDTVAGANVLTF

j_call: TRBJ2-7
clone_size: -
d_call: -
v_call: TRBV9
cdr3_nt: TGTGCCAGCAGCGCGACACAACCCGGATCCGAGCAGTACTTC
cdr3_aa: CASSATQPGSEQYF

j_call: TRBJ2-5
clone_size: -
d_call: -
v_call: TRBV5-1
cdr3_nt: TGCGCCAGCAGCCATGACAGAGAGTACCAAGAGACCCAGTACTTC
cdr3_aa: CASSHDREYQETQYF

j_call: TRBJ2-1
clone_size: -
d_call: -
v_call: TRBV5-1
cdr3_nt: TGCGCCAGCAGCTTACTGGGGTCAGGTTTGGATGAGCAGTTCTTC
cdr3_aa: CASSLLGSGLDEQFF

j_call: TRBJ2-2
clone_size: once
d_call: -
v_call: TRBV7-2
cdr3_nt: TGTGCCAGCAGCCCAATTAGGTCCGGGGAGCTGTTTTTT
cdr3_aa: CASSPIRSGELFF

j_call: TRBJ2-2
clone_size: -
d_call: -
v_call: TRBV6-5
cdr3_nt: TGTGCCAGTAGACTCACGAACACCGGGGAGCTGTTTTTT
cdr3_aa: CASRLTNTGELFF

j_call: TRBJ2-7
clone_size: few
d_call: TRBD1
v_call: TRBV5-3
cdr3_nt: TGTGCCAGAAGCTATTGGGACAGGGTCTCCTACGAGCAGTACTTC
cdr3_aa: CARSYWDRVSYEQYF

j_call: TRBJ2-7
clone_size: -
d_call: TRBD1
v_call: TRBV10-1
cdr3_nt: TGCGCCAGCAGCCCAGAGGCTATCCGGACAGGGTTTGTCCGACAATTCTACGAGCAGTACTTC
cdr3_aa: CASSPEAIRTGFVRQFYEQYF

j_call: TRBJ1-2
clone_size: -
d_call: -
v_call: TRBV6-5
cdr3_nt: TGTGCCAGCAGTTACCGCGGGAAGAACTATGGCTACACCTTC
cdr3_aa: CASSYRGKNYGYTF

j_call: TRBJ1-1
clone_size: -
d_call: -
v_call: TRBV19
cdr3_nt: TGTGCCAGTAGCGGGGGGTACCGGGACATACTGAACACTGAAGCTTTCTTT
cdr3_aa: CASSGGYRDILNTEAFF

j_call: TRBJ1-4
clone_size: -
d_call: TRBD1
v_call: TRBV5-1
cdr3_nt: TGCGCCAGCAGCCTAGGACAGGGCCCCGGTGGGGTTGAAAAACTGTTTTTT
cdr3_aa: CASSLGQGPGGVEKLFF

j_call: TRBJ1-2
clone_size: -
d_call: -
v_call: TRBV6-5
cdr3_nt: TGTGCCACCCGGGGAACGGGACACTATAACTATGGCTACACCTTC
cdr3_aa: CATRGTGHYNYGYTF

j_call: TRBJ2-3
clone_size: -
d_call: -
v_call: TRBV7-6
cdr3_nt: TGTGCCAGCGGGGGAGCGGACAAGGGCACAGATACGCAGTATTTT
cdr3_aa: CASGGADKGTDTQYF

j_call: TRBJ2-2
clone_size: -
d_call: TRBD2
v_call: TRBV11-2
cdr3_nt: TGTGCCAGCAGCTTTGCGGGAGCTCTTGGTGGCGGGGAGCTGTTTTTT
cdr3_aa: CASSFAGALGGGELFF

j_call: TRBJ1-2
clone_size: once
d_call: -
v_call: TRBV7-2
cdr3_nt: TGTGCCAGCAGCTTAGACGTGGAGGGCTACACCTTC
cdr3_aa: CASSLDVEGYTF